The subject of this entry is one T cell receptor (beta chain). This clone was detected a few times. Its antigen remains unidentified. No base quality values were provided; no much bigger clone lies one nucleotide off. Library generation was performed with the immunoSEQ multiplex PCR assay. A mixture of 60 forward primers for TCR Vbeta segments and 13 reverse primers for TCR Jbeta segments was used in the multiplex PCR. A multiplex PCR assay on genomic DNA amplified the CDR3 region of rearranged TCR beta genes. The amplified TCR beta libraries were sequenced on the Illumina HiSeq System as 87-base-pair reads. Processing in the source paper ran as follows. Across the 700 or so repertoires, a later analysis counted 80 million or so unique TCR beta chains, approximately 10 million of which were shared by at least two donors. A nearest-neighbor algorithm error-corrected the raw reads and collapsed the reads into unique sequences, merging closely related sequences to remove PCR and sequencing errors. To assign V, D and J gene segments, CDR3 sequences were aligned to IMGT reference sequences. For a sequence to be retained, a match of at least six nucleotides to both a V gene segment and a J gene segment was required. A rearrangement was called productive if the CDR3 had no stop codons and remained in frame with V and J, and every other rearrangement was called non-productive. Following IMGT convention, CDR3 was defined as the stretch from the second conserved V-encoded cysteine to the conserved J-encoded phenylalanine. In an earlier analysis of roughly 610 of the donors, sequences lacking an unambiguous match to a single V gene segment were excluded. An earlier analysis of 587 of the donors called V segments functional above 56.7% productive rearrangements and segregating when the between-donor standard deviation exceeded 5%. To diagnose cytomegalovirus status from the catalog of TCR beta chain sequences, a statistical classification framework was built. V and J gene assignment, in a later analysis, came from comparing TCR nucleotide sequences with IMGT/GENE-DB human TR gene sequences. The TCRdist pipeline was used in a later analysis to assign CDR3 sequences and most-parsimonious VDJ recombination scenarios. In a later analysis, each TCR beta chain was defined by its CDR3 amino acid sequence together with its V-gene family, and reads without a unique V-gene family were excluded. In a later analysis, 450 to 600 highly shared, low-generation-probability nucleotide sequences were removed to address suspected cross-contamination and a sequencing artifact. In a later analysis, a clonal expansion index was calculated for each public chain from normalized within-repertoire ranks of inferred template counts. A later analysis computed generation probabilities with a VDJ recombination model fitted to out-of-frame rearrangements, and checked the results against IGoR. In a later analysis, hypergeometric tests were used to score TCR-TCR, TCR-HLA and TCR-CMV co-occurrence, with a repertoire-size bias correction applied to TCR pairs. A later analysis estimated false discovery rates by permuting HLA or CMV assignments 20 times. A later analysis grouped co-occurring TCRs with DBSCAN, adding TCRdist sequence similarity when clustering within HLA-allele-positive subsets. For co-occurrence clustering, repertoires with fewer than 30,000 or more than 120,000 public chains were excluded, along with 5 or 6 repertoires with anomalous nucleotide sharing. This immuneACCESS table, as held by TCRdb, lists in-frame sequences with V and J called but not all clones. Of the missing ones, under half trace to an unresolved V gene in checked studies; the others have no known cause. That table supplies the V and J calls and clone size; D and trimming were determined from the DNA. The sample contains approximately 91,000 clones, about four fifths of them found a single time. About a tenth of the sample is in the top ten clones.

This sample was included in a study of cytomegalovirus exposure and HLA in healthy donors (dated by TCRdb to between 2016 and 2019). A note on the overall study: An earlier analysis of approximately 640 of the donors reported 250 to 350 Gb of sequence data and roughly 110 million unique TCR beta sequences from about 200 million T cells. An early release covering around 630 HLA-typed donors comprised about 300 gigabases of sequencing data and tens of millions of unique TCR sequences. Among the roughly 400 genotyped donors, about 85% belonged to the genetic ancestry cluster associated with self-reported Caucasian donors. The aim of the study was to test whether cataloging public T cell receptors could identify signatures of past pathogen exposure. Using immunosequencing, the study profiled T cell repertoires from 640 or so subjects and related those repertoires to cytomegalovirus serostatus. A separate validation cohort of more than 100 different subjects was used in addition to the roughly 720-subject first cohort. High-throughput TCR immunosequencing, statistical association of individual TCRs with disease status, and machine learning were combined to predict cytomegalovirus infection status. In a later analysis, previously published TCR beta repertoires from several hundred donors were re-analyzed and high-resolution HLA genotyping was added so that TCR occurrence patterns could be studied. In the later analysis, no new phenotypic data were used to find candidate immune exposures; instead, reliance was placed on TCR beta sequences and their occurrence across donors. To decide whether each TCR beta V gene segment behaved as functional or pseudogenic, an earlier analysis of over 500 of the donors relied on high-throughput TCR beta sequencing. Donor age, sex, ethnicity and CMV serostatus were compiled alongside the repertoire data. A later genetic analysis used genome-wide SNP genotypes for about 55% of the 666 donors, treating that subset as a discovery cohort. Every repertoire in the discovery cohort had been generated on one and the same sequencing platform. HLA typing included class I and class II loci at four-digit resolution. The number of donors typed differed by locus, with 629-630 for A, B, C, DRB1 and DQB1, around 500 for DQA1, some 570 for DPA1, and some 450 for DPB1. Because of strong linkage in the cohort, a handful of DR-DQ haplotypes were treated as single units for association and clustering. Among around 400 genotyped donors of the cohort, an average of around 220,000 unique TCR beta nucleotide sequences was sequenced per donor, of which 15% to 20% were non-productive.

From the germline V gene, CDR1 is SGHRS and CDR2 is YFSETQ. The CDR3 goes from the cysteine to the phenylalanine over 14 residues. Only the CDR3 part of the read is kept: 42 bases, read in frame from the first base. At the junction V is shortened by 4 bases and J by 3 bases; bases outside the gene matches: 7. The study at large found these results: The cohort was sequenced for TCR beta chains only, and without alpha or paired-chain data the features that could be detected were limited. In a later genetic analysis, a missense DCLRE1C variant was associated with V-gene and J-gene trimming of TCR beta chains, and the association was replicated in an independent cohort. A total of 150 to 200 TCR beta chains were listed by the study as associated with cytomegalovirus. In an earlier analysis of over 550 of the donors, most TCR beta V segments were observed in productive rearrangements about 87% or about 30% of the time, broadly matching IMGT annotations. Immune exposure information for the cohort was limited to CMV serostatus. According to a later analysis, most CMV-associated TCR beta chains appeared to be HLA-restricted, and the HLA associations seemed to be driven largely by CMV exposure. In a later genetic analysis, fewer N-insertions in productive TCRs were reported among donors in an Asian-associated ancestry cluster than the roughly 700-donor mean. Presence/absence analyses assumed roughly uniform sequencing depth across donors, an assumption that may not hold. Over 15 rarely observed V segments, including chromosome 9 orphons, were excluded from the earlier analysis of a few hundred of the donors because counts were too low. According to a later analysis, TCR association rates differed among HLA loci, with DRB1 alleles showing the most associated TCRs and HLA-C alleles showing the fewest. A further reported finding was that TCR beta sequences accurately predicted the HLA-A and HLA-B alleles for most subjects in the first cohort. Because the 87-base-pair reads could not distinguish some IMGT-functional V segments, including TRBV6-2 and TRBV6-3, those segments were excluded. Correlated functional status among segregating V segments might reflect linkage disequilibrium, but an unknown experimental factor could not be ruled out. When HLA alleles, especially DR and DQ, strongly co-occurred, attributing TCR associations to individual alleles was difficult. In both the original and validation cohorts, the classifier was reported to diagnose cytomegalovirus status with high specificity and sensitivity. A later analysis reported that several top co-occurrence clusters appeared linked to parvovirus B19, influenza, CMV and Epstein-Barr virus. In vitro tests confirmed that a few of the cytomegalovirus-associated TCR beta chains recognize cytomegalovirus antigens. Most TCR sequences were observed very rarely across donors, whereas some public TCRs were present in many individuals. A later analysis found that HLA-associated TCR beta chains were more clonally expanded and had lower generation probabilities than equally common non-associated chains. Specific HLA alleles were associated with 18,000 or so TCR beta sequences at a false discovery rate of 0.05 in a later analysis. A group of highly shared sequence variants was considered likely to be a technical artifact of the sequencing pipeline. It was suggested by the authors that the approach could potentially be generalized to other disease states and immunological phenotypes. HLA typing was unavailable for some donors at each locus, so association tests used only the typed subset.

In total, 600 or so healthy bone marrow donors made up the cohort. At the time of sampling, every cohort member was nominally healthy, though immune exposures that went unrecorded were likely present. Of the approximately 670 cohort members, nearly 300 had a positive CMV serostatus and 350 to 450 had a negative one, while no CMV serostatus was recorded for the donor. A peripheral blood sample was collected from each donor, and TCR beta sequencing was performed on peripheral blood mononuclear cells. Genomic DNA extraction from the blood cell samples was performed with the Qiagen DNeasy Blood Extraction Kit.

The V and J genes are TRBV5-1 and TRBJ2-7; 7 central nucleotides agree with TRBD1. The sequence derives from a human donor in good health. Sequencing was carried out using PBMCs. The nucleotide sequence is given as TGCGCCAGCAGCCCCGGGACAGTGAACTACGAGCAGTACTTC. Its coded protein is CASSPGTVNYEQYF. The entire variable domain, with the stretches around the CDR3 drawn from the reference TRBV5-1 and TRBJ2-7 proteins, is KAGVTQTPRYLIKTRGQQVTLSCSPISGHRSVSWYQQTPGQGLQFLFEYFSETQRNKGNFPGRFSGRQFSNSRSEMNVSTLELGDSALYLCASSPGTVNYEQYFGPGTRLTVT.